This passage covers 30 T cell receptor beta chains from one sample sequenced in a study of shared clonotypes between healthy human individuals. Assay used: immunoSEQ multiplex PCR; TCRdb lists only in-frame clones, some missing. The data contain some 2,400,000 clones, almost 96% of them singletons. Sequencing was performed on naive CD4+ T cells sorted from blood. Subset indicated: CD45RA+ positively selected. The receptor set was obtained from a man between 18 and 29 years old in good health.

The chain combines TRBV20-1 with TRBJ2-1, with TRBD2 matching over 7 bases. This CDR3 contains 11 residues. J was trimmed by 7 bases and V by 5 bases; bases with no gene match: 2. Germline CDR1 reads DFQATT; CDR2 reads SNEGSKA (reference sequence). This chain's CDR3 is CSAGTTNEQFF. The CDR3 region has the DNA TGCAGTGCTGGGACTACGAATGAGCAGTTCTTC.

V gene TRBV19 combines with J gene TRBJ1-2; 7 bases are shared with TRBD1. CDR3 length: 15 amino acids. Germline CDR1 and CDR2: LNHDA and SQIVND (reference sequence). V lost 4 bases and J lost 0; bases outside the gene matches: 5. CDR3: CASSRRDSANYGYTF. In DNA form, the CDR3 reads TGTGCCAGTAGTAGACGGGACAGTGCTAACTATGGCTACACCTTC.

This clone was counted a few times. Additional DNA sequences in this sample encode the identical CDR3. The rearrangement joins TRBV7-2 to TRBJ2-7, with 11 bases matching TRBD2. Trimming removed 1 base from V and 2 bases from J; junction bases left unmatched: 1. The CDR3 contains 15 residues. Germline CDR1 and CDR2: SGHTA and FQGNSA. The DNA of the CDR3 is TGTGCCAGCAGCTTAGGACTAGCGGGAACCTACGAGCAGTACTTC. Translated, it gives CASSLGLAGTYEQYF. The full variable domain, rest sourced from reference TRBV7-2 and TRBJ2-7, is GAGVSQSPSNKVTEKGKDVELRCDPISGHTALYWYRQSLGQGLEFLIYFQGNSAPDKSGLPSDRFSAERTGGSVSTLTIQRTQQEDSAVYLCASSLGLAGTYEQYFGPGTRLTVT.

V usage is TRBV18 and J usage is TRBJ2-1; 11 bases align to TRBD1. The junction had 6 bases not matched to a gene; V was cut back by 5 bases and J by 3 bases. The germline V gene has CDR1 KGHSH and CDR2 LQKENI. The CDR3 totals 16 residues. The CDR3 sequence: CASSSIGTGGYNEQFF. The DNA of the CDR3 is TGTGCCAGCTCATCAATAGGGACAGGGGGCTACAATGAGCAGTTCTTC.

This rearrangement joins TRBV28 to TRBJ1-5, with 11 bases fitting TRBD1. The CDR3 covers 15 residues. Germline-derived CDR1 and CDR2 are MDHEN and SYDVKM. Losses at the gene ends were 6 bases for V and 5 bases for J; bases not matched to a gene: 6. As DNA, the CDR3 is TGTGCCAGCAGACCCTGGGGACAGGGGGATCAGCCCCAGCATTTT. Amino acid sequence: CASRPWGQGDQPQHF.

The chain combines TRBV30 with TRBJ2-3; D may be TRBD1 or TRBD2 (7 bases each). The CDR3 is 15 residues long. V lost 2 bases to trimming and J lost 1 base, with 13 bases between them. Germline V gene data show CDR1 as GTSNPN and CDR2 as SVGIG (reference sequence). The CDR3 coding sequence is TGTGCCTGGAGTCCAGGGGGAGGGGGCACAGATACGCAGTATTTT. Its protein is CAWSPGGGGTDTQYF.

The chain couples TRBV7-8 to TRBJ2-3; 8 bases agree with TRBD1. Trimming took 1 base from V and 4 from J; bases not matched to a gene: 7. This CDR3 is 16 amino acids long. Germline V CDR1 and CDR2: SGHVS, FQNEAQ. The DNA of the CDR3 is TGTGCCAGCAGCTTAGGAGCAGGGGGCATTTCAGATACGCAGTATTTT. As protein: CASSLGAGGISDTQYF.

The chain has TRBV27 and TRBJ2-3; TRBD2 matches 11 bases. Per germline, CDR1 MNHEY and CDR2 SMNVEV (reference sequence). Trimming took 7 bases from V and 4 from J; bases not matched to a gene: 22. The CDR3 length is 20 residues. The CDR3 DNA sequence: TGTGCCAGCATCCCTCCCTGGGAGATAGCGGGGGGGCCGCGACCAGATACGCAGTATTTT. Amino acid sequence: CASIPPWEIAGGPRPDTQYF.

The chain links TRBV28 to TRBJ1-1; D not certain. CDR1 is MDHEN and CDR2 is SYDVKM in the germline V gene. The CDR3 length is 15 residues. Trimming removed 1 base from V and 7 bases from J, with 16 bases in between. The CDR3 sequence is CASSLSPNPTSEAFF. CDR3 sequence (DNA): TGTGCCAGCAGTTTATCTCCGAATCCCACCAGTGAAGCTTTCTTT.

This chain joins TRBV6-1 and TRBJ1-2, with a weak D call TRBD1 (5 bases). The germline gives CDR1 MNHNS, CDR2 SASEGT. This CDR3 is 14 amino acids long. Trimming took 10 bases from V and 3 from J, leaving 18 bases between them. The CDR3 bases are TGTGCCACCGTCCTCAGGGCCGCCGACTATGGCTACACCTTC. This encodes CATVLRAADYGYTF.

The V call is TRBV5-1, the J call TRBJ1-1; D is perhaps TRBD1 (5 bases). The germline V gene encodes CDR1 SGHRS and CDR2 YFSETQ. Trimming stripped 3 bases from V and 3 bases from J, with 18 bases between. The length of the CDR3 is 16 residues. The CDR3 DNA is TGCGCCAGCAGCTCAATGGGACCTCATCGGGACACTGAAGCTTTCTTT. Its translation: CASSSMGPHRDTEAFF.

The chain joins TRBV28 to TRBJ2-5, with 8 bases fitting TRBD1. Germline values: CDR1 MDHEN, CDR2 SYDVKM. V was pared by 6 bases and J by 4 bases, with 10 bases of the junction left unmatched. The CDR3 has 15 residues. The CDR3 bases are TGTGCCAGCAGCGGGGACAGGATGGTAGTAGAGACCCAGTACTTC. Encoded protein: CASSGDRMVVETQYF. Complete variable domain (other parts from reference TRBV28 and TRBJ2-5): DVKVTQSSRYLVKRTGEKVFLECVQDMDHENMFWYRQDPGLGLRLIYFSYDVKMKEKGDIPEGYSVSREKKERFSLILESASTNQTSMYLCASSGDRMVVETQYFGPGTRLLVL.

V is TRBV5-3 and J is TRBJ1-2, with D perhaps TRBD1 (6 bases). TRBV5-3 is identified as an open reading frame with a role that is uncertain. The CDR3 has 15 residues. Trimming cost V 1 base and J 6 bases, with 16 bases left between them. The CDR3 spells CARSLLQGCVDGYTF. DNA for the CDR3: TGTGCCAGAAGCTTGTTGCAGGGGTGTGTCGATGGCTACACCTTC.

The rearrangement uses TRBV5-6 and TRBJ1-6; 9 bases fit TRBD1. The germline V gene encodes CDR1 SGHDT and CDR2 YYEEEE. V lost 4 bases, J lost 3 bases, and 5 bases stayed unmatched. CDR3 length: 16 amino acids. The CDR3 DNA reads TGTGCCAGCAGCCTGGACAGGGGTCTCTATAATTCACCCCTCCACTTT. This sequence encodes CASSLDRGLYNSPLHF. The whole variable domain, remainder taken from reference TRBV5-6 and TRBJ1-6, is DAGVTQSPTHLIKTRGQQVTLRCSPKSGHDTVSWYQQALGQGPQFIFQYYEEEERQRGNFPDRFSGHQFPNYSSELNVNALLLGDSALYLCASSLDRGLYNSPLHFGNGTRLTVT.

Comments on this clone: The same CDR3 also results from other DNA sequences found in this sample. This sequence joins TRBV27 and TRBJ2-7; D is possibly TRBD1 or TRBD2 (5 bases each). Germline values: CDR1 MNHEY, CDR2 SMNVEV (reference sequence). CDR3 length: 13 amino acids. The V gene lost 3 bases and the J gene lost 2 bases, with 8 bases spanning the gap. This CDR3 is CASSLRGPYEQYF. The CDR3 coding sequence is TGTGCCAGCAGTTTGAGGGGTCCCTACGAGCAGTACTTC.

As regards this clone: Other DNA sequences in this sample translate to the same CDR3. J is TRBJ1-6 and V is TRBV9; the match to TRBD1 covers 9 bases. The CDR3 sequence is 15 residues long. Germline loops: CDR1 SGDLS, CDR2 YYNGEE. The ends lost 3 bases at V and 6 bases at J; junction bases unmatched: 4. CDR3 in DNA: TGTGCCAGCAGCGCCCCGGGACAGGGTAATTCACCCCTCCACTTT. Its protein is CASSAPGQGNSPLHF.

The chain is built from TRBV4-1 and TRBJ1-1, with 11 bases aligning to TRBD1. Germline V gene lookup returns CDR1 MGHRA and CDR2 YSYEKL. V was pared by 1 base and J by 4 bases, with 2 bases of the junction left unmatched. The CDR3 contains 15 residues. The CDR3 is CASSQGDRGVTEAFF. In nucleotides, the CDR3 is TGCGCCAGCAGCCAAGGGGACAGGGGGGTCACTGAAGCTTTCTTT.

A remark on this clone: The same CDR3 arises from other DNA sequences in this sample as well. The rearrangement uses TRBV11-3 and TRBJ2-7; 8 bases map to TRBD1. The CDR3 has 15 amino acids. Looked up from germline, CDR1 is SGHNT and CDR2 is YENEEA. The V gene end was trimmed by 5 bases and the J gene end by 0 bases; junction bases not matched to a gene: 6. The CDR3, as DNA: TGTGCCAGCAGCCCGGGGACAGGCAGCTCCTACGAGCAGTACTTC. Amino acids: CASSPGTGSSYEQYF.

As concerns this clone: Within the sample, other DNA sequences also encode this same CDR3. The chain joins TRBV2 to TRBJ2-1, with TRBD1 matching 7 bases. The trim removed 4 bases at V and 0 bases at J, leaving 3 bases unmatched. Germline V CDR1 and CDR2: SNHLY, FYNNEI. This CDR3 region has 15 residues. In nucleotides, the CDR3 is TGTGCCAGCAGTGGGTCAGGGGGCTCCTACAATGAGCAGTTCTTC. Translated, it gives CASSGSGGSYNEQFF.

This sequence joins TRBV9 and TRBJ2-1, with D possibly matching TRBD1 (6 bases). V was clipped by 0 bases and J by 4 bases, with 11 bases between them. The germline V gene encodes CDR1 SGDLS and CDR2 YYNGEE. The CDR3 contains 15 residues. This chain's CDR3 is CASSVETQGYNEQFF. The CDR3 bases are TGTGCCAGCAGCGTAGAGACACAGGGATACAATGAGCAGTTCTTC.

This sequence joins TRBV2 and TRBJ2-4, with D possibly TRBD2 on 6 matching bases. CDR1 is SNHLY, CDR2 FYNNEI, per germline. Trimming took off 5 bases at V and 2 bases at J, with 16 bases between the two ends. The CDR3 totals 16 residues. DNA of the CDR3: TGTGCCAGCAGTCACGGAGGGTACTCCCCCAAAAACATTCAGTACTTC. It encodes CASSHGGYSPKNIQYF.

V gene TRBV5-1 combines with J gene TRBJ2-2; 14 bases agree with TRBD2. From germline, CDR1 is SGHRS and CDR2 YFSETQ. V was pared by 4 bases and J by 0 bases, with 5 bases of the junction left unmatched. The CDR3 sequence is 18 residues long. CDR3: CASSAGTSGGPNTGELFF. CDR3 DNA sequence: TGCGCCAGCAGCGCCGGGACTAGCGGGGGCCCGAACACCGGGGAGCTGTTTTTT.

The chain links TRBV19 to TRBJ2-7; D is undetermined. Deletions cut 3 bases from V and 1 base from J, with 7 bases between. Per the germline V gene, CDR1 is LNHDA and CDR2 is SQIVND (reference sequence). CDR3 size: 13 residues. CDR3 nucleotide sequence: TGTGCCAGTAGTATGCGGAGATCCTACGAGCAGTACTTC. Protein sequence: CASSMRRSYEQYF.

A remark on this clone: Other DNA sequences in this sample translate to the same CDR3. This chain joins TRBV30 and TRBJ2-7, with D possibly being TRBD2 (5 bases). V lost 5 bases and J 0 bases, leaving 5 bases between the germline ends. The CDR3 runs 11 residues. Germline assignment: CDR1 GTSNPN and CDR2 SVGIG (reference sequence). The DNA for the CDR3 is TGTGCCTGGGGGAGCTCCTACGAGCAGTACTTC. Amino acids: CAWGSSYEQYF.

The chain combines TRBV9 with TRBJ2-7; D might be TRBD1 (6 bases). Germline V gene sequence: CDR1 SGDLS, CDR2 YYNGEE. V gave up 3 bases and J gave up 5 bases, with 12 bases separating them. The CDR3 contains 13 residues. CDR3 residues: CASSAHGTNEQYF. The CDR3 region has the DNA TGTGCCAGCAGCGCCCACGGGACAAACGAGCAGTACTTC.

The gene calls are TRBV2 and TRBJ1-2, with a weak D call TRBD1 (6 bases). The V gene's germline CDR1 is SNHLY and CDR2 FYNNEI. The V end was cut by 8 bases, the J end by 7 bases, with 11 bases between. CDR3 length: 11 residues. CDR3 sequence (DNA): TGTGCCAGCGAGGGGGGAGCTGGCTACACCTTC. This codes for CASEGGAGYTF. The full variable domain, its missing parts supplied by reference TRBV2 and TRBJ1-2, is EPEVTQTPSHQVTQMGQEVILRCVPISNHLYFYWYRQILGQKVEFLVSFYNNEISEKSEIFDDQFSVERPDGSNFTLKIRSTKLEDSAMYFCASEGGAGYTFGSGTRLTVV.

The chain uses TRBV25-1 and TRBJ2-5; possibly TRBD2 for D (5 bases). The CDR3 is 12 amino acids. Trimming cost V 8 bases and J 3 bases, with 10 bases left between them. Germline CDR1 and CDR2: MGHDK and SYGVNS. CDR3: CASRRGEETQYF. CDR3 DNA sequence: TGTGCCAGCCGACGGGGAGAAGAGACCCAGTACTTC.

The chain combines TRBV5-1 with TRBJ2-3; 8 nucleotides agree with TRBD2. CDR3 length: 15 residues. Germline CDR1 and CDR2: SGHRS and YFSETQ. With V trimmed by 4 bases and J by 3 bases, 7 bases remained unmatched. CDR3 nucleotides: TGCGCCAGCAGCCCACCGGGACTAGAGACAGATACGCAGTATTTT. Encoded protein: CASSPPGLETDTQYF.

V and J are TRBV19 and TRBJ2-7; the D is unclear. The V gene's germline CDR1 is LNHDA and CDR2 SQIVND (reference sequence). The CDR3 consists of 14 residues. With 6 bases removed from V and 2 bases from J, the gap between germline ends came to 14 bases. CDR3 residues: CASSHTGLPYEQYF. The CDR3, as DNA: TGTGCCAGTAGCCACACCGGGCTACCCTACGAGCAGTACTTC.

The chain combines TRBV29-1 with TRBJ2-3; either TRBD1 or TRBD2 may supply D (5 bases each). Looked up from germline, CDR1 is SQVTM and CDR2 is ANQGSEA. V was shortened by 3 bases and J by 1 base, with 14 bases between the two germline ends. There are 15 residues in the CDR3. The CDR3 sequence is CSVEGHRGGTDTQYF. CDR3 bases: TGCAGCGTTGAGGGCCACCGAGGGGGCACAGATACGCAGTATTTT.